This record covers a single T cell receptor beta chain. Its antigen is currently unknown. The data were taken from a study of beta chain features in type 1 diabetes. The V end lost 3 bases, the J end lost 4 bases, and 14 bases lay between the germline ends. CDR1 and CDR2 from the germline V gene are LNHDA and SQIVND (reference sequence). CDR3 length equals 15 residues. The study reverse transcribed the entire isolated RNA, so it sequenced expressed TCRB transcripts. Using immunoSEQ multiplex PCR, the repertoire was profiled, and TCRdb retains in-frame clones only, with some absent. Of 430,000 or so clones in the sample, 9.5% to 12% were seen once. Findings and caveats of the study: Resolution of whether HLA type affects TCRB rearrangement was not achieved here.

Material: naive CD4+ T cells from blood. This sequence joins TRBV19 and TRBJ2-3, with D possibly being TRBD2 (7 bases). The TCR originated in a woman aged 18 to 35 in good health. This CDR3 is CASSINAGASDTQYF. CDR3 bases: TGTGCCAGTAGTATTAACGCGGGGGCGTCAGATACGCAGTATTTT.